This TCR beta chain derives from a study of shared clonotypes between healthy human individuals. Study-level background: A donor's plate count was three for CD4 naive and three for CD4 memory; CD8 naive had two and CD8 memory one.

CDR3 length: 19 residues. V shed 0 bases, J shed 2 bases, and the junction held 15 bases outside the gene matches. In germline, CDR1 is LGHNA, CDR2 YSLEER. Adult Caucasians living in Nashville, Tennessee made up all of the donors. Here immunoSEQ multiplex PCR was the method, and the copy in TCRdb shows in-frame clones only, minus some. The sample holds around 79,000 clones; roughly three fifths are singletons and the top ten take around 50%. This TCR was recovered from a man aged 25 to 40 in good health. The rearrangement joins TRBV4-3 to TRBJ1-2; 7 bases align to TRBD1. The specimen sequenced was memory CD8+ T cells sorted from blood. Specified subset: CD45RO+ cells pooled with CCR7-negative TemRA cells. CDR3 sequence (DNA): TGCGCCAGCAGCCAAGATCCCGACAGGGTCTATTCCAAAAACTATGGCTACACCTTC. Its protein product is CASSQDPDRVYSKNYGYTF.